The sequence of this T cell receptor (beta chain) was determined in a study of blood T cell repertoires in COVID-19. Generated by immunoSEQ multiplex PCR, the TCRdb table keeps only in-frame clones and is missing some. The sample contains 95,000 to 100,000 clones, around 85% of which appear only once. CDR1 is SGHTA and CDR2 is FQGNSA in the germline V gene. This CDR3 is 14 amino acids long. The V end lost 3 bases, the J end lost 7 bases, and 10 bases lay between the germline ends. Material for sequencing was peripheral blood. The chain carries TRBV7-2 and TRBJ1-6; D call uncertain. The clonotype was recovered from a woman aged 70-85 years with active or convalescent COVID-19. CDR3 sequence: CASSFGSKNSPLHF. In nucleotides, the CDR3 is TGTGCCAGCAGCTTCGGTTCGAAAAATTCACCCCTCCACTTT. The whole variable domain, filled in from reference TRBV7-2 and TRBJ1-6, reads GAGVSQSPSNKVTEKGKDVELRCDPISGHTALYWYRQSLGQGLEFLIYFQGNSAPDKSGLPSDRFSAERTGGSVSTLTIQRTQQEDSAVYLCASSFGSKNSPLHFGNGTRLTVT.